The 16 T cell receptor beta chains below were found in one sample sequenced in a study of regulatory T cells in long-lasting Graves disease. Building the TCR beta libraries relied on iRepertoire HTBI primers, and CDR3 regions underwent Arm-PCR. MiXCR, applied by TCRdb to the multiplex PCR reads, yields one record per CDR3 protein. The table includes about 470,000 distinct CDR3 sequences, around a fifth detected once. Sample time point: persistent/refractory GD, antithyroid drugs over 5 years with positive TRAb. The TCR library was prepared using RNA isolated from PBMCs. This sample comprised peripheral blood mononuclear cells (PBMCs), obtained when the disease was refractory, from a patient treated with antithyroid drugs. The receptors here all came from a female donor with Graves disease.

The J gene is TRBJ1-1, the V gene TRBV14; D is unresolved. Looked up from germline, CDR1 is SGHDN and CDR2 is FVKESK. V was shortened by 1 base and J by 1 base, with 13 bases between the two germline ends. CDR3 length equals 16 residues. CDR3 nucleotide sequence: TGTGCCAGCAGCCAAGTGGACTGGGGTCGGAACACTGAAGCTTTCTTT. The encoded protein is CASSQVDWGRNTEAFF.

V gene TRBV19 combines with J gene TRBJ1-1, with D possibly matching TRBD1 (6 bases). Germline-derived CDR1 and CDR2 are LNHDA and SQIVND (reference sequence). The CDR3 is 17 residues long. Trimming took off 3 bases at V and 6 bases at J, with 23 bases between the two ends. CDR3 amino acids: CASSIVRSGHGSSEAFF. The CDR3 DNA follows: TGTGCCAGTAGTATCGTGCGGTCGGGACACGGGTCGTCTGAAGCTTTCTTT. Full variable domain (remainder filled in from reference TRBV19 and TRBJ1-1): DGGITQSPKYLFRKEGQNVTLSCEQNLNHDAMYWYRQDPGQGLRLIYYSQIVNDFQKGDIAEGYSVSREKKESFPLTVTSAQKNPTAFYLCASSIVRSGHGSSEAFFGQGTRLTVV.

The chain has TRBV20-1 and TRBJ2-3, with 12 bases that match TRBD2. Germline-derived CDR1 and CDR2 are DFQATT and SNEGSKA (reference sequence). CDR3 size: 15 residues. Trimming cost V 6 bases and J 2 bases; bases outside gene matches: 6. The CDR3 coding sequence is TGCAGTGCGACAGGGACTAGCGGGTACACAGATACGCAGTATTTT. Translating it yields CSATGTSGYTDTQYF.

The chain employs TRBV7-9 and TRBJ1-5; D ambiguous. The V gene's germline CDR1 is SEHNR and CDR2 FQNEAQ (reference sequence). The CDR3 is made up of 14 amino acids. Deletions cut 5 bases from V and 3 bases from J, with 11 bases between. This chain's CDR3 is CASSLDGFNQPQHF. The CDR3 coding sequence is TGTGCCAGCAGCCTTGACGGCTTCAATCAGCCCCAGCATTTT.

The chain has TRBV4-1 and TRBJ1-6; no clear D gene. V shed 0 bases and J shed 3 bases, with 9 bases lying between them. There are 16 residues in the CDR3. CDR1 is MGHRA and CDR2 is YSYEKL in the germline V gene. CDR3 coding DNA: TGCGCCAGCAGCCAAGAAAGACGGCTCTATAATTCACCCCTCCACTTT. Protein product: CASSQERRLYNSPLHF.

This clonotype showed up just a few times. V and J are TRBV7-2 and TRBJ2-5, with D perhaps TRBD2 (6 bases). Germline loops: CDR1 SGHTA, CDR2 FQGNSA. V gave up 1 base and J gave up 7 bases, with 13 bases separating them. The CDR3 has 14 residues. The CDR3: CASSLVGGKATQYF. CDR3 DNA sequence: TGTGCCAGCAGCTTAGTGGGCGGGAAGGCGACCCAGTACTTC.

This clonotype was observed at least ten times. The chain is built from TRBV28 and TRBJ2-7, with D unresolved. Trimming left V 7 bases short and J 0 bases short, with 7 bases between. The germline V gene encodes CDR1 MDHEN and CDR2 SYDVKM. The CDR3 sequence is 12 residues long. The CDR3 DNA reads TGTGCCAGCACAAGAGGCTCCTACGAGCAGTACTTC. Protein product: CASTRGSYEQYF.

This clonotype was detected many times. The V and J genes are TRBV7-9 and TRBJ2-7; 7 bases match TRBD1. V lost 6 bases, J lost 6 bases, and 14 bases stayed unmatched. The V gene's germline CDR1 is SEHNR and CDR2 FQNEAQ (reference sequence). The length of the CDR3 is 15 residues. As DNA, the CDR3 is TGTGCCAGCAGTTCACCCGAGGACAGGTTAATCGAGCAGTACTTC. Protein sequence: CASSSPEDRLIEQYF.

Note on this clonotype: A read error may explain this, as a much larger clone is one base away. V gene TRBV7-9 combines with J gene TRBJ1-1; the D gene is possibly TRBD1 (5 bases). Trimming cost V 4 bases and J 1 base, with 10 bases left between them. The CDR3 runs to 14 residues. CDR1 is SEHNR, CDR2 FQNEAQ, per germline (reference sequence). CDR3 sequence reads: CASSSGLRNTEAFF. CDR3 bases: TGTGCCAGCAGCTCGGGACTTCGGAACACTGAAGCTTTCTTT.

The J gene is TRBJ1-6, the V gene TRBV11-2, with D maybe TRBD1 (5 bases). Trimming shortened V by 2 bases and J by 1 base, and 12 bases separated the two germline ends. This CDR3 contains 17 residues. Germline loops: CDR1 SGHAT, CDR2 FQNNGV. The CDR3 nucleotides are TGTGCCAGCAGCTTATGGGACTTAACTTCCTATAATTCACCCCTCCACTTT. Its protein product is CASSLWDLTSYNSPLHF.

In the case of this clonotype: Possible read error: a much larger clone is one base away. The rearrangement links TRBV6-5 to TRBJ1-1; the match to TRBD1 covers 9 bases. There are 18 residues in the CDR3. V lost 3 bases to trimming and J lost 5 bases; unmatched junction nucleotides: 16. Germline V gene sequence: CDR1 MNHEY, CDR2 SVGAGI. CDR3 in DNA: TGTGCCAGCAGTTATACACGGACAGGGGAGGTTGGGTATACTGAAGCTTTCTTT. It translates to CASSYTRTGEVGYTEAFF.

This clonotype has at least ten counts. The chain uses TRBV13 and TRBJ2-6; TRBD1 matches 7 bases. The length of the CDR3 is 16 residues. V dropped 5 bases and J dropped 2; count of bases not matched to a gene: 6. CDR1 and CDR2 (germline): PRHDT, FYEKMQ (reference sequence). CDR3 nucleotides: TGTGCCAGCAGCCAACAGGGGACAACTGGGGCCAACGTCCTGACTTTC. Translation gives CASSQQGTTGANVLTF.

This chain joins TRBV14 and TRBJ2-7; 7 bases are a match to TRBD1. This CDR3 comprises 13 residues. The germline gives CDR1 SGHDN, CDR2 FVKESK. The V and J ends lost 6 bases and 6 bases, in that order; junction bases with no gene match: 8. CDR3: CASSRGQTAEQYF. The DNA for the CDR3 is TGTGCCAGCAGTAGGGGGCAGACAGCCGAGCAGTACTTC.

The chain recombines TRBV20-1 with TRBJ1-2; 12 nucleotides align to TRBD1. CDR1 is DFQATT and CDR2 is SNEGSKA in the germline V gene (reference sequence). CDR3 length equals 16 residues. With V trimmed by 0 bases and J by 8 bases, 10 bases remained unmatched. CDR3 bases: TGCAGTGCTAGAGATGGGACAGGGGGCGCGGTGATGGGCTACACCTTC. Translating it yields CSARDGTGGAVMGYTF.

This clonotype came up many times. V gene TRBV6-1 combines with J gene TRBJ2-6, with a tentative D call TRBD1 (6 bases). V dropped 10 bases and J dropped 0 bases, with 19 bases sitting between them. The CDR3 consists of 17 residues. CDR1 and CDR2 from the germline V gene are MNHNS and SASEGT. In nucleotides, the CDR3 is TGTGCCACAGGGGAATCCCCCTGGTACTCTGGGGCCAACGTCCTGACTTTC. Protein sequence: CATGESPWYSGANVLTF.

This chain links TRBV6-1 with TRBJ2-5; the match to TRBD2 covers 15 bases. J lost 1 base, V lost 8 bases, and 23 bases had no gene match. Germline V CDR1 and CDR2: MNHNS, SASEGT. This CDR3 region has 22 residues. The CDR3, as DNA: TGTGCCAGCGGGGGCGGGACTAGCGGGGGGATAGCGAAGGCCGCACCCCAAGAGACCCAGTACTTC. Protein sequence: CASGGGTSGGIAKAAPQETQYF.